This passage covers 20 T cell receptor beta chains from one sample sequenced in a study of monozygotic twins with cystic fibrosis. Produced via immunoSEQ multiplex PCR; TCRdb's table is partial and in-frame only. The sample lists just over 35,000 clones, around nine tenths occurring once. Sequencing was done on a sample of blood. These receptor sequences come from a boy between 2 and 15 years old with cystic fibrosis.

Concerning this clone itself: Different DNA sequences within this sample yield the same CDR3. In nucleotides, the CDR3 is TGTGCCAGTACCGGTAACCGAGGAAACACCATATATTTT. Residues: CASTGNRGNTIYF. The chain combines TRBV11-3 with TRBJ1-3; D ambiguous. This CDR3 contains 13 residues. CDR1 is SGHNT and CDR2 is YENEEA in the germline V gene. V was clipped by 9 bases and J by 4 bases, with 13 bases between them. Combining the CDR3 with reference TRBV11-3 and TRBJ1-3 gives the whole variable domain EAGVVQSPRYKIIEKKQPVAFWCNPISGHNTLYWYLQNLGQGPELLIRYENEEAVDDSQLPKDRFSAERLKGVDSTLKIQPAELGDSAVYLCASTGNRGNTIYFGEGSWLTVV.

This clone has only one observation. The chain links TRBV2 to TRBJ1-1, with a possible D match to TRBD1 (5 bases). The V and J ends lost 8 bases and 0 bases respectively, with 13 bases between them. The CDR3 loop spans 14 amino acids. Germline V gives CDR1 SNHLY, CDR2 FYNNEI. The CDR3 sequence is CASVQGSLNTEAFF. CDR3 nucleotides: TGTGCCAGCGTCCAGGGCTCCTTGAACACTGAAGCTTTCTTT.

The chain joins TRBV14 to TRBJ1-1, with D possibly matching TRBD1 (5 bases). CDR1 and CDR2 from the germline V gene are SGHDN and FVKESK. The CDR3 has 14 residues. Trimming took off 3 bases at V and 3 bases at J, with 11 bases between the two ends. CDR3 sequence: CASSHTAGDTEAFF. Here the CDR3 DNA reads TGTGCCAGCAGCCATACCGCGGGGGACACTGAAGCTTTCTTT.

The CDR3 spells CASSSGQGPGELFF. The CDR3 nucleotides read TGTGCCAGCAGCTCGGGGCAGGGGCCCGGGGAGCTGTTTTTT. The rearrangement uses TRBV11-3 and TRBJ2-2; maybe TRBD1 (6 bases). Germline V gene data show CDR1 as SGHNT and CDR2 as YENEEA. The CDR3 length is 14 residues. The V and J ends lost 4 bases and 6 bases respectively, with 12 bases between them. Looking up the rest from reference TRBV11-3 and TRBJ2-2 gives the full variable domain: EAGVVQSPRYKIIEKKQPVAFWCNPISGHNTLYWYLQNLGQGPELLIRYENEEAVDDSQLPKDRFSAERLKGVDSTLKIQPAELGDSAVYLCASSSGQGPGELFFGEGSRLTVL.

This chain links TRBV5-6 with TRBJ1-6; D gene uncertain. Germline CDR1 reads SGHDT; CDR2 reads YYEEEE. V was pared by 0 bases and J by 1 base, with 5 bases between. CDR3 size: 15 residues. The CDR3 region is CASSLAGSYNSPLHF. The CDR3 nucleotides read TGTGCCAGCAGCTTGGCAGGTTCCTATAATTCACCCCTCCACTTT. The complete variable domain, with remaining parts taken from reference TRBV5-6 and TRBJ1-6, reads DAGVTQSPTHLIKTRGQQVTLRCSPKSGHDTVSWYQQALGQGPQFIFQYYEEEERQRGNFPDRFSGHQFPNYSSELNVNALLLGDSALYLCASSLAGSYNSPLHFGNGTRLTVT.

This clone was seen just once. The rearrangement links TRBV7-2 to TRBJ1-6; D unresolved. V was cut by 6 bases and J by 9 bases, with 12 bases left in between. Germline lookup yields CDR1 SGHTA and CDR2 FQGNSA. The CDR3 contains 13 residues. The CDR3: CASSPVLGSPLHF. CDR3 DNA: TGTGCCAGCAGTCCCGTTCTCGGTTCACCCCTCCACTTT.

V gene TRBV27 combines with J gene TRBJ2-3, with D possibly TRBD2 on 7 matching bases. The length of the CDR3 is 17 residues. CDR1 is MNHEY and CDR2 is SMNVEV in the germline V gene (reference sequence). Trimming took 5 bases from V and 5 from J, leaving 23 bases between them. This chain's CDR3 is CASSPSHGGLPEDTQYF. As DNA, the CDR3 is TGTGCCAGCAGTCCATCGCACGGGGGGCTCCCGGAAGATACGCAGTATTTT.

V gene TRBV5-1 combines with J gene TRBJ1-3, with unresolved D. Germline lookup yields CDR1 SGHRS and CDR2 YFSETQ. V was trimmed by 5 bases and J by 0 bases, leaving 9 bases between them. This CDR3 is built from 14 residues. This chain's CDR3 is CASRTVLSGNTIYF. CDR3 bases: TGCGCCAGCAGAACAGTTCTCTCTGGAAACACCATATATTTT.

This rearrangement joins TRBV6-5 to TRBJ1-1; D unresolved. Germline V gives CDR1 MNHEY, CDR2 SVGAGI. The CDR3 consists of 13 residues. V lost 3 bases, J lost 4 bases, and 9 bases lay in between. The CDR3 loop is CASSYSVSTEAFF. The CDR3 bases are TGTGCCAGCAGTTATTCGGTGAGCACTGAAGCTTTCTTT.

The chain couples TRBV5-4 to TRBJ2-5; TRBD1 matches 12 bases. The trim removed 2 bases at V and 2 bases at J, leaving 16 bases unmatched. Germline CDR1 reads SGHNT; CDR2 reads YYREEE (reference sequence). The CDR3 totals 20 residues. Here the CDR3 reads CASSFLRDRGRPPLQETQYF. As DNA, the CDR3 is TGTGCCAGCAGCTTCCTCCGGGACAGGGGGCGTCCACCCCTACAAGAGACCCAGTACTTC.

This chain uses TRBV12-2 with TRBJ1-1. TRBV12-2 is a known pseudogene. This CDR3 contains 16 residues. CDR3 coding DNA: TGTGCAAGTCGCTTAGGGTGGGGGGTTAATGGCACTGAAGCTTTCTTT. It translates to CASRLGWGVNGTEAFF.

The genes are TRBV6-1 and TRBJ2-7; TRBD2 is a possible D gene (6 bases). CDR3 length: 13 residues. Germline V gene sequence: CDR1 MNHNS, CDR2 SASEGT. V gave up 11 bases and J gave up 2 bases, with 16 bases separating them. The CDR3 loop reads CAGSGTPPYEQYF. The CDR3 nucleotides read TGTGCCGGCTCCGGGACTCCTCCCTACGAGCAGTACTTC.

The rearrangement joins TRBV11-2 to TRBJ2-5; D uncertain. Germline CDR1 and CDR2: SGHAT and FQNNGV. Trimming pared 3 bases from V and 5 bases from J, leaving 7 bases between. The CDR3 loop spans 12 amino acids. CDR3 DNA sequence: TGTGCCAGCAGCTTGACATGGGAGACCCAGTACTTC. Protein: CASSLTWETQYF.

This chain connects TRBV2 to TRBJ2-7; 8 nucleotides match TRBD1. Germline values: CDR1 SNHLY, CDR2 FYNNEI. CDR3 length equals 12 residues. V was pared by 7 bases and J by 2 bases, with 1 base of the junction left unmatched. The CDR3 here is CASKGQAYEQYF. The CDR3 coding sequence is TGTGCCAGCAAGGGACAGGCCTACGAGCAGTACTTC. The variable domain in full, completed from reference TRBV2 and TRBJ2-7, reads EPEVTQTPSHQVTQMGQEVILRCVPISNHLYFYWYRQILGQKVEFLVSFYNNEISEKSEIFDDQFSVERPDGSNFTLKIRSTKLEDSAMYFCASKGQAYEQYFGPGTRLTVT.

The rearrangement links TRBV7-9 to TRBJ1-2, with 9 bases matching TRBD1. With 5 bases clipped from V and 4 bases from J, the junction kept 5 bases outside the gene matches. There are 14 residues in the CDR3. Germline V gene lookup returns CDR1 SEHNR and CDR2 FQNEAQ (reference sequence). The CDR3: CASSGTGTLYGYTF. In DNA form, the CDR3 reads TGTGCCAGCAGCGGGACAGGGACCCTCTATGGCTACACCTTC.

J is TRBJ2-3 and V is TRBV9; D is possibly TRBD1 or TRBD2 (5 bases each). CDR1 is SGDLS and CDR2 is YYNGEE in the germline V gene. The CDR3 covers 14 residues. V dropped 3 bases and J dropped 2 bases, with 10 bases sitting between them. The CDR3 loop reads CASSALGDTDTQYF. The CDR3 DNA follows: TGTGCCAGCAGCGCCTTGGGGGACACAGATACGCAGTATTTT. Full variable domain (missing parts from reference TRBV9 and TRBJ2-3): DSGVTQTPKHLITATGQRVTLRCSPRSGDLSVYWYQQSLDQGLQFLIQYYNGEERAKGNILERFSAQQFPDLHSELNLSSLELGDSALYFCASSALGDTDTQYFGPGTRLTVL.

V gene TRBV5-1 combines with J gene TRBJ2-7; D not resolved. V lost 0 bases and J 2 bases, leaving 12 bases between the germline ends. The CDR3 contains 15 residues. Germline V gene lookup returns CDR1 SGHRS and CDR2 YFSETQ. The DNA of the CDR3 is TGCGCCAGCAGCTTGGACTCCAGACCGGCCTACGAGCAGTACTTC. This sequence encodes CASSLDSRPAYEQYF.

The chain carries TRBV14 and TRBJ1-3; 8 positions agree with TRBD1. The V gene end was trimmed by 4 bases and the J gene end by 5 bases; junction bases not matched to a gene: 4. The CDR3 is 14 amino acids. CDR1 and CDR2 from the germline V gene are SGHDN and FVKESK. The CDR3 protein is CASSPDRVRNTIYF. The CDR3 DNA is TGTGCCAGCAGCCCGGACAGGGTTCGAAACACCATATATTTT.

The chain carries TRBV2 and TRBJ2-1, with 9 positions matching TRBD2. Germline V lookup: CDR1 SNHLY, CDR2 FYNNEI. The V and J ends lost 9 bases and 3 bases, in that order; junction bases with no gene match: 0. This CDR3 region has 12 residues. CDR3 protein: CARAGGYNEQFF. The DNA of the CDR3 is TGTGCCAGAGCGGGGGGCTACAATGAGCAGTTCTTC.

The rearrangement joins TRBV5-6 to TRBJ1-1; D is uncertain. The CDR3 contains 13 residues. Germline V lookup: CDR1 SGHDT, CDR2 YYEEEE. The germline V and J ends were trimmed by 0 bases and 8 bases, with 11 bases remaining between them. The CDR3 sequence: CASSLELAFEAFF. The DNA of the CDR3 is TGTGCCAGCAGCTTGGAACTGGCATTCGAAGCTTTCTTT.